These T cell receptor beta chains were read from a single sample in a study of OX40 agonist ivuxolimab in advanced cancers. The repertoire was sequenced with immunoSEQ multiplex PCR; TCRdb's copy has only in-frame clones and lacks some. The sample records about 76,000 clones, about 87% being singletons. This sample comprised CD4+ or CD8+ T cells sorted from blood, obtained in a trial of the OX40 agonist ivuxolimab. Receptors originate from an adult with an advanced solid tumor such as melanoma, head and neck, liver or kidney cancer. Each CDR3 is given with its conserved first and last residue. Fields, in order: CDR3 DNA, CDR3 protein, D gene, J gene, V gene, clone size. The D gene is left open where the match is weak. Clone size is shown for a subset of rows, as once, few, many or a class of expanded clone.

CDR3nt: TGTGCCAGCCGGAGGAATGAGCAGTTCTTC
CDR3aa: CASRRNEQFF
d_gene: -
j_gene: TRBJ2-1
v_gene: TRBV2
abundance: -

CDR3nt: TGCGCCAGCAGCTTCGGGACAGGGGCTTACGAGCAGTACTTC
CDR3aa: CASSFGTGAYEQYF
d_gene: TRBD1
j_gene: TRBJ2-7
v_gene: TRBV5-1
abundance: few

CDR3nt: TGCGCCAGCAGACGTGGACTAGCGGGGCAAGAGACCCAGTACTTC
CDR3aa: CASRRGLAGQETQYF
d_gene: TRBD2
j_gene: TRBJ2-5
v_gene: TRBV4-1
abundance: -

CDR3nt: TGTGCCAGCAGCTTAGCGGCGGGGGCTCAAGAGACCCAGTACTTC
CDR3aa: CASSLAAGAQETQYF
d_gene: -
j_gene: TRBJ2-5
v_gene: TRBV7-9
abundance: once

CDR3nt: TGCGCCAGCAGCTTCGGCGGGGGATCCTACAATGAGCAGTTCTTC
CDR3aa: CASSFGGGSYNEQFF
d_gene: TRBD2
j_gene: TRBJ2-1
v_gene: TRBV5-1
abundance: -

CDR3nt: TGTGCCAGCAGCTTGTGGAGGGGTGGTGGTAGCACAGATACGCAGTATTTT
CDR3aa: CASSLWRGGGSTDTQYF
d_gene: -
j_gene: TRBJ2-3
v_gene: TRBV5-8
abundance: -

CDR3nt: TGCGCCAGCAGCCAAGATCTGACCTGGGGGACGCAGTATTTT
CDR3aa: CASSQDLTWGTQYF
d_gene: -
j_gene: TRBJ2-3
v_gene: TRBV4-3
abundance: few

CDR3nt: TGTGCCAGCAGTTCACGCAAAATTGGAATATCTGGGGCCAACGTCCTGACTTTC
CDR3aa: CASSSRKIGISGANVLTF
d_gene: -
j_gene: TRBJ2-6
v_gene: TRBV5-4
abundance: -

CDR3nt: TGTGCCAGCGGGGGCTCGGGGCCAAAAGCTTTCTTT
CDR3aa: CASGGSGPKAFF
d_gene: -
j_gene: TRBJ1-1
v_gene: TRBV6-6
abundance: once

CDR3nt: TGTGCCAGCAGTTTAAAGGGCGCTCAGCCCCAGCATTTT
CDR3aa: CASSLKGAQPQHF
d_gene: -
j_gene: TRBJ1-5
v_gene: TRBV28
abundance: many

CDR3nt: TGTGCCAGCAGTGGAAAAAGAGGAGTCCTGGGGACTGAAGCTTTCTTT
CDR3aa: CASSGKRGVLGTEAFF
d_gene: -
j_gene: TRBJ1-1
v_gene: TRBV6-1
abundance: -

CDR3nt: TGTGCCAGCAGCGACGGGACAGTATACAATGAGCAGTTCTTC
CDR3aa: CASSDGTVYNEQFF
d_gene: TRBD1
j_gene: TRBJ2-1
v_gene: TRBV5-6
abundance: once

CDR3nt: TGTGCCAGCAGCTACCATACCTCTGGAAACACCATATATTTT
CDR3aa: CASSYHTSGNTIYF
d_gene: -
j_gene: TRBJ1-3
v_gene: TRBV4-2
abundance: -

CDR3nt: TGCGCCAGCAGCTTTGTGGGAGGGCTAGGGAACACTGAAGCTTTCTTT
CDR3aa: CASSFVGGLGNTEAFF
d_gene: -
j_gene: TRBJ1-1
v_gene: TRBV5-1
abundance: once

CDR3nt: TGCGCCAGCAGCTTGGGGGGGACTACGGCAGCGCGTATTAGCACAGATACGCAGTATTTT
CDR3aa: CASSLGGTTAARISTDTQYF
d_gene: TRBD2
j_gene: TRBJ2-3
v_gene: TRBV5-1
abundance: -

CDR3nt: TGTGCCAGCAAAAGGGTACCCACAACTAATGAAAAACTGTTTTTT
CDR3aa: CASKRVPTTNEKLFF
d_gene: -
j_gene: TRBJ1-4
v_gene: TRBV6-1
abundance: -

CDR3nt: TGCGCCAGCAGTGAGTCGGGACGGCAAGAGACCCAGTACTTC
CDR3aa: CASSESGRQETQYF
d_gene: -
j_gene: TRBJ2-5
v_gene: TRBV10-2
abundance: -

CDR3nt: TGCGCCAGCAGCCAAGATAGGGGGAGACCCACAGATACGCAGTATTTT
CDR3aa: CASSQDRGRPTDTQYF
d_gene: -
j_gene: TRBJ2-3
v_gene: TRBV4-3
abundance: -

CDR3nt: TGTGCCAGTAGTATCCCGACTAGCGGACAAGAGACCCAGTACTTC
CDR3aa: CASSIPTSGQETQYF
d_gene: TRBD2
j_gene: TRBJ2-5
v_gene: TRBV19
abundance: -

CDR3nt: TGTGCCAGCAGCGATGGGACAGGGGAGACCCAGTACTTC
CDR3aa: CASSDGTGETQYF
d_gene: TRBD1
j_gene: TRBJ2-5
v_gene: TRBV9
abundance: -

CDR3nt: TGTGCCAGCAGCTTTCCGGGACAGGGGGCCGAGCAGTACTTC
CDR3aa: CASSFPGQGAEQYF
d_gene: TRBD1
j_gene: TRBJ2-7
v_gene: TRBV7-9
abundance: -

CDR3nt: TGTGCCAGCAGTCCCAACGATCCGCGGGAAGAGCAGTACTTC
CDR3aa: CASSPNDPREEQYF
d_gene: -
j_gene: TRBJ2-7
v_gene: TRBV28
abundance: -

CDR3nt: TGTGCCAGCTCAGCGACAGGGGGCCACGAGCAGTACTTC
CDR3aa: CASSATGGHEQYF
d_gene: TRBD1
j_gene: TRBJ2-7
v_gene: TRBV18
abundance: few

CDR3nt: TGTGCCAGCAGCCTCCGGTTGGGGGGCTATGGCTACACCTTC
CDR3aa: CASSLRLGGYGYTF
d_gene: -
j_gene: TRBJ1-2
v_gene: TRBV5-8
abundance: -

CDR3nt: TGTGCCAGCAGCTTGGAGAGCACAGATACGCAGTATTTT
CDR3aa: CASSLESTDTQYF
d_gene: -
j_gene: TRBJ2-3
v_gene: TRBV5-4
abundance: -

CDR3nt: TGTGCCTCGAAGGGAGGTACTGAAGCTTTCTTT
CDR3aa: CASKGGTEAFF
d_gene: -
j_gene: TRBJ1-1
v_gene: TRBV10-3
abundance: -

CDR3nt: TGTGCCAGCAGCTCCGGGACTAGGGGAGATACGCAGTATTTT
CDR3aa: CASSSGTRGDTQYF
d_gene: TRBD2
j_gene: TRBJ2-3
v_gene: TRBV7-9
abundance: few

CDR3nt: TGTGCCAGCAGCTTCTTACACGATACGAACACTGAAGCTTTCTTT
CDR3aa: CASSFLHDTNTEAFF
d_gene: -
j_gene: TRBJ1-1
v_gene: TRBV11-2
abundance: -

CDR3nt: TGTGCCAGCAGCCCGGGGGGGGGAGGCACAGATACGCAGTATTTT
CDR3aa: CASSPGGGGTDTQYF
d_gene: TRBD2
j_gene: TRBJ2-3
v_gene: TRBV28
abundance: -

CDR3nt: TGTGCCAGCAGTGGACAGGGAGGAGAAGCTTCACCCCTCCACTTT
CDR3aa: CASSGQGGEASPLHF
d_gene: TRBD1
j_gene: TRBJ1-6
v_gene: TRBV25-1
abundance: -

CDR3nt: TGTGCCAGCAGGCGGGGTGGGAAGACCCAGTACTTC
CDR3aa: CASRRGGKTQYF
d_gene: -
j_gene: TRBJ2-5
v_gene: TRBV28
abundance: -

CDR3nt: TGTGCCAGTAGACCGAAGGGTCAGCCCCAGCATTTT
CDR3aa: CASRPKGQPQHF
d_gene: -
j_gene: TRBJ1-5
v_gene: TRBV19
abundance: -

CDR3nt: TGTGCCAGCAGTAGGCCAGCGGAGACCCAGTACTTC
CDR3aa: CASSRPAETQYF
d_gene: -
j_gene: TRBJ2-5
v_gene: TRBV7-2
abundance: once

CDR3nt: TGCGCCAGCAGCTTGGATTATTTAGACAGGGGTATGAACACTGAAGCTTTCTTT
CDR3aa: CASSLDYLDRGMNTEAFF
d_gene: TRBD1
j_gene: TRBJ1-1
v_gene: TRBV5-1
abundance: -

CDR3nt: TGTGCCAGCAGCTCCAATATGTCACCCCTCCACTTT
CDR3aa: CASSSNMSPLHF
d_gene: -
j_gene: TRBJ1-6
v_gene: TRBV7-9
abundance: -

CDR3nt: TGTGCCAGCAAGGGCCTCTCCGAGCAGTACTTC
CDR3aa: CASKGLSEQYF
d_gene: -
j_gene: TRBJ2-7
v_gene: TRBV2
abundance: once

CDR3nt: TGTGCCAGCAGCCAAATAACTGGTAGCTACGAGCAGTACTTC
CDR3aa: CASSQITGSYEQYF
d_gene: -
j_gene: TRBJ2-7
v_gene: TRBV4-2
abundance: -

CDR3nt: TGTGCCAGCAGCCAAGAGTCGGACAGGGTCTCTGGGACCGGGGAGCTGTTTTTT
CDR3aa: CASSQESDRVSGTGELFF
d_gene: TRBD1
j_gene: TRBJ2-2
v_gene: TRBV4-2
abundance: once

CDR3nt: TGTGCCAGCAGACGGACAGGGGGGGATACAGATACGCAGTATTTT
CDR3aa: CASRRTGGDTDTQYF
d_gene: TRBD1
j_gene: TRBJ2-3
v_gene: TRBV27
abundance: -

CDR3nt: TGTGCCAGCAGCCCGCCGGGACTTGGGGAAAAACTGTTTTTT
CDR3aa: CASSPPGLGEKLFF
d_gene: -
j_gene: TRBJ1-4
v_gene: TRBV6-5
abundance: -

CDR3nt: TGTGCCAGCAGTTACTGGGGAAGCTCCTACGAGCAGTACTTC
CDR3aa: CASSYWGSSYEQYF
d_gene: -
j_gene: TRBJ2-7
v_gene: TRBV6-5
abundance: -

CDR3nt: TGTGCCAGCACCGGTCCAAGTATGGGCGAGCAGTACTTC
CDR3aa: CASTGPSMGEQYF
d_gene: -
j_gene: TRBJ2-7
v_gene: TRBV6-5
abundance: -

CDR3nt: TGTGCCAGCAGTTATTTTACGGGATCCTACGAGCAGTACTTC
CDR3aa: CASSYFTGSYEQYF
d_gene: -
j_gene: TRBJ2-7
v_gene: TRBV6-6
abundance: -